Included here is one T cell receptor (beta chain) sequence, with context. The clone's antigen remains unknown. Per-base quality was not reported, and no clone a single base away is much larger than it. V lost 5 bases and J lost 8 bases; the stretch between them is 18 bases long. The CDR3 numbers 14 residues from cysteine through phenylalanine. The DNA shown is the 42-base CDR3, in frame from base 1. CDR1 MNHEY and CDR2 SVGAGI were looked up in the germline V gene. Genomic DNA was isolated from the sorted cells so that the TCRbeta CDR3 region could be sequenced. The immunoSEQ Assay was used to sequence the TCRbeta CDR3 regions. TCRdb re-hosts the immuneACCESS table, in-frame sequences only. Its copies lack some clones; in the studies checked, an unresolved V gene accounts for under half of them, and the cause for the rest is not known. The sample table shows about 80,000 clones, and more than 75% are seen once. In total, the top ten clones hold 0.32% of the sample.

The trial excluded patients who had a history of autoimmune disease or who were on systemic immunosuppression. Peripheral blood for TCR sequencing was collected from all dose cohorts at baseline, on cycle 4 day 1, and on cycle 7 day 1. The samples were drawn from a first-in-human, open-label, multicenter phase I dose-escalation trial of ivuxolimab. Adults with locally advanced or metastatic melanoma, renal cell, hepatocellular, or head and neck squamous cell carcinoma were enrolled in the trial. Before TCR sequencing, CD4+ and CD8+ T cells were separately sorted from peripheral blood. The data derive from a study of OX40 agonist ivuxolimab in advanced cancers. Regarding the study in general: Ivuxolimab was an agonistic, fully human IgG2 monoclonal antibody directed against OX40 (CD134), a costimulatory receptor. Intravenous ivuxolimab was administered to patients every 2 weeks at six dose levels: 0.01, 0.1, 0.3, 1.5, 3 and 10 mg/kg. Of the roughly 52 dose-escalation patients, hepatocellular carcinoma was present in around 20, melanoma in roughly 15, renal cell carcinoma in 9 and head and neck cancer in 9. In the dose-escalation cohort, 70% to 85% of patients were male, and the mean age was approximately 64 years, with a range of about 23 to 80. Prior anti-PD-1, anti-PD-L1 or anti-CTLA-4 therapy was permitted, and approximately 39% of dose-escalation patients had received checkpoint inhibitors. Partial responses occurred in three dose-escalation patients, of whom one had hepatocellular carcinoma and two had cutaneous melanoma. The purpose of peripheral TCRbeta sequencing was to test whether ivuxolimab changed TCR sequence diversity and led to clonal T-cell expansion. The paper covers the monotherapy dose-escalation part of the phase I ivuxolimab trial, which included N ≈ 54 patients. Broader findings and caveats from the paper: Antigen specificity was not determined for the clonally expanded peripheral T cells. At doses from 0.1 to 3.0 mg/kg, clonal expansion was seen in both CD4+ and CD8+ blood T cells between baseline and week 6. In the 0.1-3.0 mg/kg groups, partial responders were among the patients with the lowest normalized peripheral clonal expansion, particularly in CD8+ T cells. Low levels of normalized T-cell clonal expansion were also seen in some nonresponding patients. After ivuxolimab, expanded clones were on average more numerous among CD8+ T cells than among CD4+ T cells.

The sequences come from CD4+ or CD8+ T cells sorted from blood, collected in a trial of the OX40 agonist ivuxolimab. The rearranged segments are TRBV6-5 and TRBJ1-1; the D gene is possibly TRBD1, with 6 bases matching. The receptor's source is an adult with an advanced solid tumor such as melanoma, head and neck, liver or kidney cancer. The sequenced DNA is TGTGCCAGCAGTCGAGGGGGACGTCCGACGGAAGCTTTCTTT. Its coded protein is CASSRGGRPTEAFF.